This TCR beta chain was recorded in a study of Ad26.COV2.S vaccination and SARS-CoV-2 variants (TCRdb year 2021). With regard to the full study: Donors in the vaccine arm were drawn from COV1001, a phase I-IIa trial of Ad26.COV2.S in healthy adults that was multicentre, randomized, double-blind and placebo-controlled. Ad26.COV2.S was administered intramuscularly at a dose of 5x10^10 or 1x10^11 viral particles, either as one shot or as two shots given 56 days apart. Participants in the trial were split at random into five groups of five each, receiving low-dose or high-dose Ad26.COV2.S once or twice, or else placebo on both occasions. The TCR-sequenced set comprised approximately 32 samples: around 20 Ad26.COV2.S vaccine recipients, 5 placebo recipients and 8 SARS-CoV-2 convalescent individuals. Investigators did not know the trial group allocation while performing experiments and assessing outcomes. TCRbeta repertoire sequencing served as the tool for gauging how specific and how broad the SARS-CoV-2-reactive T cell receptors were following Ad26.COV2.S vaccination.

A word on this clone: The antigen it binds to is not known. Nothing much larger sits one base from this clone, and base qualities are not available.

TCRbeta CDR3 regions were sequenced with the immunoSEQ Assay. After extraction, genomic DNA underwent amplification by bias-controlled multiplex PCR, followed by high-throughput sequencing. As for the authors' bioinformatics: To quantify the absolute abundance of every unique TCRbeta CDR3 region, sequences were collapsed and filtered. T cell fraction was estimated by normalizing TCRbeta template counts to usable DNA, which was measured by amplifying reference genes present in all nucleated cells. Repertoire TCRs were annotated as SARS-CoV-2-specific when V gene, CDR3 amino acid sequence and J gene were exactly matched to a known reactive TCR set. The reference SARS-CoV-2 TCR set came from MIRA and was filtered for enrichment in COVID-19-positive ImmuneCODE repertoires, removing public or cross-reactive TCRs. Using the MIRA antigens, annotated TCRs were further analysed by specific ORF or by position within an ORF. Depth was the summed frequency of annotated unique rearrangements, while breadth was defined as annotated unique rearrangements over total unique productive rearrangements. Two-sided Wilcoxon rank-sum tests were used to compare TCR breadth between groups. The table comes from immuneACCESS by way of TCRdb, which keeps in-frame sequences with V and J called. Part of the clones is missing from these tables; in studies checked, under half for an unresolved V gene and the rest for unknown reasons. The V and J calls and clone size are taken from that table; D and trimming were inferred from the DNA. This sample has hundreds of thousands of clones in its table, and roughly 90% of those were observed once. Of the sample, approximately 1.5% falls within the top ten clones.

What the work shows at the level of the full study, not this receptor alone: After vaccination, substantial breadth of spike-specific CD8+ and CD4+ T cell responses was reported. Non-spike TCR breadth was comparable between vaccine and placebo recipients, consistent with the vaccine containing only spike. The study was not powered to compare responses between vaccine doses or regimens. Higher spike-specific TCR breadth was observed in Ad26.COV2.S recipients than in placebo recipients (P = 0.0014). According to the authors, total T cell responses may have been underestimated by the TCR breadth and depth analyses.

The treatment or condition label of this sample denotes: some 20 received Ad26.COV2.S at low or high dose, single or two shots; several received placebo; per-sample allocation not given. For vaccine and placebo recipients, the sequenced repertoires came from samples collected on day 63 after the first injection. In Cohort 1b, about two dozen adults aged 18-55 years were enrolled at a single site in Boston, USA, between 29 July and 7 August 2020. Ad26.COV2.S was a replication-incompetent adenovirus type 26 vector that expressed a prefusion-stabilized SARS-CoV-2 spike protein derived from the original Wuhan strain. Trimming at the junction amounts to 5 bases on V and 4 bases on J, and the germline ends lie 13 bases apart. Reading the germline V gene gives CDR1 SGHTA and CDR2 FQGTGA. The CDR3 goes from the cysteine to the phenylalanine over 14 residues. CDR3 DNA only is kept here, 42 bases in frame from base 1.

This clonotype originated in a person aged 18-60 years who received the Ad26.COV2.S COVID-19 vaccine or a placebo. The source was peripheral blood, collected in a trial of Ad26.COV2.S vaccine versus placebo. The chain is made from TRBV7-3 and TRBJ2-3; possibly the D gene is TRBD2, per 6 matching bases. CDR3 sequence: CASSATGGSDTQYF. The base sequence is TGTGCCAGCAGCGCAACTGGAGGGTCAGATACGCAGTATTTT.